This T cell receptor beta chain originates from a study of OX40 agonist ivuxolimab in advanced cancers. About the study: Treatment of patients was with ivuxolimab, an agonistic anti-OX40 (CD134) antibody. Earlier treatment with anti-PD-1, anti-PD-L1 or anti-CTLA-4 was permitted, and about 40% had received some.

Using immunoSEQ multiplex PCR, the repertoire was profiled, and TCRdb retains in-frame clones only, with some absent. The data contain several thousand clones, roughly 89% of them seen just once; the ten biggest clones take up approximately 4.8%. About this clone itself: Its matching antigen is unknown.

With V trimmed by 5 bases and J by 6 bases, 9 bases remained unmatched. The CDR3 length is 14 residues. Germline assignment: CDR1 LNHDA and CDR2 SQIVND (reference sequence). Findings of the study overall: Certain nonresponders likewise exhibited a low normalized T-cell clonal expansion.

The starting material was CD4+ or CD8+ T cells sorted from blood, obtained in a trial of the OX40 agonist ivuxolimab. This TCR derives from an adult with an advanced solid tumor such as melanoma, head and neck, liver or kidney cancer. The rearrangement uses TRBV19 and TRBJ1-2, with TRBD1 identical over 7 bases. The CDR3 protein is CASSVIDRADGYTF. CDR3 bases: TGTGCCAGTAGTGTCATCGACAGGGCTGATGGCTACACCTTC.